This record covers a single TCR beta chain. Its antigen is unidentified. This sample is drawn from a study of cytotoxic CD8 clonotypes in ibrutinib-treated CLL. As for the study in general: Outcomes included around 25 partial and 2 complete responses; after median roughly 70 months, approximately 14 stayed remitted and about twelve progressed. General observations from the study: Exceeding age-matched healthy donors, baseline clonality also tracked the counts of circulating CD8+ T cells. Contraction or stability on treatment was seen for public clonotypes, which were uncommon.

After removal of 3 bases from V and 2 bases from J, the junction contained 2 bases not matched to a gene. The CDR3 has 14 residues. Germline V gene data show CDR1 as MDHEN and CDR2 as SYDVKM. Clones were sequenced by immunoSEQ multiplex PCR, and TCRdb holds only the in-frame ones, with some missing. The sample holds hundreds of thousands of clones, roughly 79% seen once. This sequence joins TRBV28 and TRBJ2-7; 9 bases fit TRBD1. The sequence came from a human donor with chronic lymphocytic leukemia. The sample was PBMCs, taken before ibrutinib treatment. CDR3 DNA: TGTGCCAGCAGTTTTCGGACAGGGGCCTACGAGCAGTACTTC. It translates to CASSFRTGAYEQYF.